The TCR beta chain under discussion was sequenced for a study of molecular identifiers for immune sequencing clone quantification. Study information: Four portions were sequenced after RNA from about 20,000 or 100,000 naive CD8 cells was split five ways in replicates.

The CDR3 sequence is 15 residues long. J was trimmed by 5 bases and V by 7 bases; bases with no gene match: 13. CDR1 MNHEY and CDR2 SVGEGT come from the germline V gene. One entry per CDR3 protein, called by TCRdb with MiXCR from the PCR reads. The sample has under 650,000 distinct CDR3 sequences, 20% seen once; the top ten hold roughly 0.85%. This clonotype was counted between two and nine times. The TCR was taken from a human donor in good health. Some libraries in this study had Jurkat cell RNA spiked in. The chain links TRBV6-2 or TRBV6-3 to TRBJ2-7; TRBD1 agrees at 8 bases. The specimen was naive CD8+ T cells from blood, with Jurkat cell RNA spiked in. Subset: FACS-sorted CD8+CD4-CCR7+CD45RA+ naive T cells. The CDR3 loop is CASKVPGQVSNEQYF. The CDR3 region has the DNA TGTGCCAGCAAGGTGCCGGGACAGGTTTCGAACGAGCAGTACTTC.